The rows below give T cell receptor beta chains drawn from one sample of a study of T cell responses to AZD1222 COVID-19 vaccine. Measured with immunoSEQ multiplex PCR; TCRdb has only the in-frame clones, and not every one. Among 95,000 to 110,000 clones listed, 80% to 90% were seen once. Sequences were derived from peripheral blood, sampled on day 0 of AZD1222 vaccination. Source of these receptors: an adult in good health. Both conserved end residues are part of each CDR3. D genes are given only for firm matches. Size values are once, few and many counts, or a class for expanded clones, and some rows have none.

>-|TRBJ2-2|TRBV9|once
CASTLGGYNTGELFF
TGTGCCAGCACCCTAGGGGGATATAACACCGGGGAGCTGTTTTTT
>-|TRBJ2-2|TRBV28|-
CASSFLGKTGELFF
TGTGCCAGCAGTTTTCTAGGGAAAACCGGGGAGCTGTTTTTT
>-|TRBJ1-2|TRBV24-1|-
CATSVGSYGYTF
TGTGCCACCAGTGTAGGGAGCTATGGCTACACCTTC
>TRBD1|TRBJ1-1|TRBV7-9|-
CASSAPGQTDAEAFF
TGTGCCAGCAGCGCGCCGGGACAGACGGACGCTGAAGCTTTCTTT
>TRBD2|TRBJ2-1|TRBV5-1|-
CASSLGAGSGEQFF
TGCGCCAGCAGCTTGGGAGCGGGATCGGGTGAGCAGTTCTTC
>-|TRBJ1-2|TRBV12-3/TRBV12-4|-
CASSPQRNYGYTF
TGTGCCAGCAGCCCCCAGCGTAACTATGGCTACACCTTC
>TRBD1|TRBJ1-1|TRBV10-3|-
CAISESAGQGVKAFF
TGTGCCATCAGTGAGTCCGCGGGACAGGGGGTGAAAGCTTTCTTT
>TRBD2|TRBJ2-3|TRBV18|-
CASSPPSGGSADTQYF
TGTGCCAGCTCACCACCGAGCGGGGGAAGCGCGGATACGCAGTATTTT
>TRBD1|TRBJ1-2|TRBV10-2|-
CASSWDDGQGARPYGYTF
TGCGCCAGCAGTTGGGACGACGGACAGGGCGCACGACCGTATGGCTACACCTTC
>-|TRBJ1-2|TRBV5-5|-
CASSLRGRDYGYTF
TGTGCCAGCAGCTTGAGGGGAAGGGACTATGGCTACACCTTC
>TRBD1|TRBJ1-2|TRBV6-5|-
CASSYSMRGLEGYTF
TGTGCCAGCAGTTACTCGATGAGGGGGCTAGAGGGCTACACCTTC
>TRBD1|TRBJ1-2|TRBV5-6|once
CASSLDRGGYGYTF
TGTGCCAGCAGCTTGGACAGGGGTGGCTATGGCTACACCTTC
>-|TRBJ1-1|TRBV29-1|-
CSALRGNTEAFF
TGCAGCGCGCTAAGGGGCAACACTGAAGCTTTCTTT
>-|TRBJ2-6|TRBV27|-
CASSFREVMAGANVLTF
TGTGCCAGCAGCTTCAGGGAGGTGATGGCTGGGGCCAACGTCCTGACTTTC
>-|TRBJ2-1|TRBV5-1|-
CASSLGALVTYNEQFF
TGCGCCAGCAGCTTGGGGGCGCTAGTTACTTACAATGAGCAGTTCTTC
>TRBD2|TRBJ2-4|TRBV28|-
CASSLPGGAKNIQYF
TGTGCCAGCAGCCTCCCGGGGGGGGCCAAAAACATTCAGTACTTC
>TRBD1|TRBJ2-1|TRBV7-2|-
CASSSPGGRGNEQFF
TGTGCCAGCAGCTCCCCAGGGGGCCGGGGAAATGAGCAGTTCTTC
>-|TRBJ1-2|TRBV9|-
CASSGGGDYGYTF
TGTGCCAGCAGCGGGGGGGGAGACTATGGCTACACCTTC
>TRBD1|TRBJ1-5|TRBV6-5|once
CASNLQGAGNQPQHF
TGTGCCAGCAATTTACAGGGGGCCGGCAATCAGCCCCAGCATTTT
>TRBD1|TRBJ1-1|TRBV11-3|-
CASSLRQGAEAFF
TGTGCCAGCAGCCTCCGACAGGGGGCTGAAGCTTTCTTT
>-|TRBJ2-6|TRBV6-5|-
CASSYGRSGANVLTF
TGTGCCAGCAGTTACGGGAGGTCTGGGGCCAACGTCCTGACTTTC
>-|TRBJ2-2|TRBV28|-
CASSLGTLNTGELFF
TGTGCCAGCAGTTTGGGGACATTGAACACCGGGGAGCTGTTTTTT
>-|TRBJ1-5|TRBV19|-
CASSIAGAMQPQHF
TGTGCCAGTAGTATAGCTGGGGCGATGCAGCCCCAGCATTTT
>-|TRBJ1-2|TRBV7-2|once
CASSARGKVNGYTF
TGTGCCAGCAGCGCGCGGGGGAAGGTAAATGGCTACACCTTC
>-|TRBJ2-7|TRBV4-3|-
CASSQGGPGTLTTGEQYF
TGCGCCAGCAGCCAAGGAGGGCCTGGGACCCTTACCACTGGCGAGCAGTACTTC
>TRBD2|TRBJ2-7|TRBV2|-
CASRGTSGIASGEQYF
TGTGCCAGCAGGGGGACTAGCGGGATAGCCTCGGGAGAGCAGTACTTC
>TRBD1|TRBJ2-2|TRBV6-6|-
CASSLGQGASPGELFF
TGTGCCAGCAGTCTTGGACAGGGGGCATCACCAGGGGAGCTGTTTTTT
>-|TRBJ1-2|TRBV30|-
CAWSRSNYGYTF
TGTGCCTGGAGTAGAAGTAACTATGGCTACACCTTC
>-|TRBJ1-1|TRBV18|-
CASSPELNTEAFF
TGTGCCAGCTCACCAGAGTTGAACACTGAAGCTTTCTTT
>-|TRBJ1-6|TRBV28|-
CASSLILGTRHNSPLHF
TGTGCCAGCAGTTTGATTTTGGGGACGCGTCATAATTCACCCCTCCACTTT
>TRBD1|TRBJ1-5|TRBV6-2/TRBV6-3|-
CASSSRTGSNQPQHF
TGTGCCAGCAGTAGCCGGACAGGTAGCAATCAGCCCCAGCATTTT
>-|TRBJ2-3|TRBV9|-
CASSVYMGGGNTQYF
TGTGCCAGCAGCGTCTATATGGGGGGCGGGAATACGCAGTATTTT
>-|TRBJ1-3|TRBV7-9|-
CASSLLGNTIYF
TGTGCCAGCAGCTTACTTGGGAACACCATATATTTT
>-|TRBJ1-5|TRBV5-4|-
CASSLDQGIQPQHF
TGTGCCAGCAGCTTGGACCAGGGGATACAGCCCCAGCATTTT
>TRBD2|TRBJ2-5|TRBV5-6|-
CASSLTSGRVAREETQYF
TGTGCCAGCAGCTTGACTAGCGGGAGGGTAGCCCGGGAAGAGACCCAGTACTTC
>-|TRBJ1-6|TRBV2|-
CASSAGFNSPLHF
TGTGCCAGCAGTGCAGGGTTTAATTCACCCCTCCACTTT
>-|TRBJ1-3|TRBV5-4|-
CASSLDRAGNTIYF
TGTGCCAGCAGCTTGGACAGGGCCGGAAACACCATATATTTT
>TRBD1|TRBJ2-3|TRBV24-1|-
CATSDRTGRTDTQYF
TGTGCCACCAGTGATCGGACAGGGCGCACAGATACGCAGTATTTT
>TRBD2|TRBJ2-3|TRBV7-2|-
CASSLVRGGADTQYF
TGTGCCAGCAGCTTAGTCCGGGGGGGCGCAGATACGCAGTATTTT
>TRBD1|TRBJ1-5|TRBV3-1/TRBV3-2|once
CASSQTPGTGTQPQHF
TGTGCCAGCAGCCAAACCCCCGGGACAGGGACTCAGCCCCAGCATTTT
>TRBD1|TRBJ1-2|TRBV7-8|-
CASSPRDRADYGYTF
TGTGCCAGCAGCCCCAGGGACAGGGCTGACTATGGCTACACCTTC
>-|TRBJ1-2|TRBV9|-
CASSPSGGPGYTF
TGTGCCAGCAGCCCTAGTGGGGGGCCTGGCTACACCTTC
>TRBD1|TRBJ1-3|TRBV6-5|-
CASSRPGGSGNTIYF
TGTGCCAGCAGTCGCCCAGGGGGAAGTGGAAACACCATATATTTT
>TRBD1|TRBJ1-3|TRBV28|few
CASKTTGGLSGNTIYF
TGTGCCAGCAAGACGACAGGGGGCCTCTCTGGAAACACCATATATTTT
>-|TRBJ1-2|TRBV2|-
CASRGSGNYGYTF
TGTGCCAGCAGGGGGTCGGGGAACTATGGCTACACCTTC
>-|TRBJ1-1|TRBV3-1/TRBV3-2|-
CASSRGRVPRNTEAFF
TGTGCCAGCAGCCGGGGTCGAGTTCCCAGGAACACTGAAGCTTTCTTT
>TRBD2|TRBJ2-5|TRBV19|-
CASSRLAGDGTQYF
TGTGCCAGTAGTAGGCTAGCGGGAGATGGGACCCAGTACTTC
>-|TRBJ1-3|TRBV9|-
CASSVVEGYSGNTIYF
TGTGCCAGCAGCGTGGTTGAGGGTTACTCTGGAAACACCATATATTTT